These T cell receptor beta chains were read from a single sample in a study of CD8 T cells in ankylosing spondylitis. TCRdb itself ran the 5' RACE reads through MiXCR, one entry per CDR3 protein. This repertoire shows roughly 440,000 distinct CDR3 sequences, more than 15% found once; its top ten account for over 0.9%. Material for sequencing was blood, either unsorted or a sorted T cell fraction (not recorded which). The origin of the receptors is a male donor with ankylosing spondylitis. The CDR3 runs from the conserved cysteine through the conserved F or W. Each record gives: clone size, J gene, D gene, V gene, CDR3 length, CDR3 DNA, CDR3 protein. The D gene is left open where the match is weak. Clone size, where shown, is once, few, many, or a class for clones that have expanded.

>many|TRBJ2-7|.|TRBV7-9|13
TGTGCCAGCAGCTTAGGGGATTTTTCCGAGCAGTACTTC
CASSLGDFSEQYF
>few|TRBJ2-5|TRBD2|TRBV20-1|15
TGCAGTGCTCCCCCGATGCGGGAGAAGGTGGAGACCCAGTACTTC
CSAPPMREKVETQYF
>.|TRBJ2-5|TRBD1|TRBV12-3/TRBV12-4|13
TGTGCCAGCAGCTCGACAGGGTTGGAGACCCAGTACTTC
CASSSTGLETQYF
>few|TRBJ2-1|TRBD2|TRBV20-1|11
TGCAGTCTGACTAGCATCAATGAGCAGTTCTTC
CSLTSINEQFF
>few|TRBJ2-1|.|TRBV6-1|13
TGTGCCAGCAGTGGACTGCGGTGGGATGAGCAGTTCTTC
CASSGLRWDEQFF
>once|TRBJ2-5|.|TRBV6-5|15
TGTGCCAGCAGTTACTCGGCGGGGGCTGAGGAGACCCAGTACTTC
CASSYSAGAEETQYF
>few|TRBJ2-1|.|TRBV5-1|15
TGCGCCAGCAGCTTGGGACGTCTGGGAGAGAATGAGCAGTTCTTC
CASSLGRLGENEQFF
>once|TRBJ2-2|.|TRBV6-1|14
TGTGCCAGCATCCCCCGGCAGGGGACCGGGGAGCTGTTTTTT
CASIPRQGTGELFF
>.|TRBJ2-1|.|TRBV18|14
TGTGCCAGCTCACCAAATCCCCGGGACAATGAGCAGTTCTTC
CASSPNPRDNEQFF
>once|TRBJ2-1|.|TRBV5-1|11
TGCGCCAGCAGCTTGGCCGGAGCGCAGTTCTTC
CASSLAGAQFF
>.|TRBJ1-1|.|TRBV20-1|12
TGCAGTGCCGGACAGATGGGCACTGAAGCTTTCTTT
CSAGQMGTEAFF
>.|TRBJ1-1|.|TRBV14|12
TGTGCCAGCAGCTCCGGCCCCCGGCGAGCTTTCTTT
CASSSGPRRAFF
>few|TRBJ2-7|.|TRBV25-1|14
TGTGCCAGCAGTGGGTCTCGGGGGCCCTACGAGCAGTACTTC
CASSGSRGPYEQYF
>many|TRBJ2-1|.|TRBV27|17
TGTGCCAGCATCGCCGCGTCTTCCTTGCGGGGAAACAATGAGCAGTTCTTC
CASIAASSLRGNNEQFF
>once|TRBJ1-1|.|TRBV30|14
TGTGCCTGGAGTGGCTCCTCCAGGGCTTCTGAAGCTTTCTTT
CAWSGSSRASEAFF
>many|TRBJ2-7|.|TRBV25-1|12
TGTGCCAGCAGTGATTGGAACTACGAGCAGTACTTC
CASSDWNYEQYF
>.|TRBJ2-6|.|TRBV7-8|16
TGTGCCAGCAGCTTGGAACAGGGCTCTGGGGCCAACGTCCTGACTTTC
CASSLEQGSGANVLTF
>.|TRBJ2-5|TRBD2|TRBV9|15
TGTGCCAGCAGCGTCTCCCTAGCGGGAGTAGAGACCCAGTACTTC
CASSVSLAGVETQYF
>many|TRBJ2-1|.|TRBV15|15
TGTGCCACCAGCAGAGAGGATAGGGGGGCGGGGGAGCAGTTCTTC
CATSREDRGAGEQFF
>.|TRBJ1-1|TRBD1|TRBV27|16
TGTGCCAGCAGCCGCCGTAAGACAGGGTCCCCCCCAAAAGCTTTCTTT
CASSRRKTGSPPKAFF
>few|TRBJ2-5|TRBD2|TRBV28|13
TGTGCCACAAGGCTAGCGGGACAAGAGACCCAGTACTTC
CATRLAGQETQYF
>few|TRBJ1-2|.|TRBV5-6|18
TGTGCCAGCAGACCGTCGGTGTATAGCGACCGCGGTAACTATGGCTACACCTTC
CASRPSVYSDRGNYGYTF
>many|TRBJ2-2|TRBD1|TRBV30|15
TGTGCCTGGTACGGACAGGGGCTGACCACCGGGGAGCTGTTTTTT
CAWYGQGLTTGELFF
>.|TRBJ1-5|.|TRBV12-3/TRBV12-4|12
TGTGCCAGCACCAACCCGGGCCAGCCCCAGCATTTT
CASTNPGQPQHF
>few|TRBJ2-7|TRBD2|TRBV20-1|16
TGCAGTGCTTTAAGGACTAGCGGGAGCCTTGGTTACGAGCAGTACTTC
CSALRTSGSLGYEQYF
>many|TRBJ2-2|.|TRBV6-2/TRBV6-3|13
TGTGCCAGCAGTTACTTGGACACCGGGGAGCTGTTTTTT
CASSYLDTGELFF
>many|TRBJ2-1|.|TRBV5-1|14
TGCGCCAGCAGTACCGGGACAATTGACAATGAGCAGTTCTTC
CASSTGTIDNEQFF
>few|TRBJ2-5|.|TRBV20-1|14
TGCAGTGCTAGATCCCCCGCCCACCAGGGGACCCAGTACTTC
CSARSPAHQGTQYF
>.|TRBJ1-4|.|TRBV29-1|14
TGCAGCGTCCCCTCTTTGGGGGATCCAGAAAAACTGTTTTTT
CSVPSLGDPEKLFF
>many|TRBJ2-5|.|TRBV18|11
TGTGCCAGCAGTCCCGGAGAGACCCAGTACTTC
CASSPGETQYF
>few|TRBJ1-5|.|TRBV3-1|15
TGTGCCAGCAGCTTGGGACACTATAGCAATCAGCCCCAGCATTTT
CASSLGHYSNQPQHF
>many|TRBJ1-1|.|TRBV5-1|14
TGCGCCAGCAGCCTGAACGGGATGAACACTGAAGCTTTCTTT
CASSLNGMNTEAFF
>.|TRBJ2-2|.|TRBV6-1|16
TGTGCCAGCACCGAGGGGGGCGGGCCCAACACCGGGGAGCTGTTTTTT
CASTEGGGPNTGELFF
>.|TRBJ1-4|.|TRBV30|13
TGTGCCTGGAAAACTCGTACTAATGAAAAACTGTTTTTT
CAWKTRTNEKLFF
>.|TRBJ2-5|TRBD1|TRBV20-1|14
TGCAGTGCGGCCGGGACAGGGGGCCGAGAGACCCAGTACTTC
CSAAGTGGRETQYF
>many|TRBJ2-5|TRBD1|TRBV20-1|16
TGCAGTGCTAGAGATACTAGACAGGGTAACCGAGAGACCCAGTACTTC
CSARDTRQGNRETQYF
>few|TRBJ2-7|.|TRBV30|14
TGTGCCTGGAAGGGGCCTACGGAATCCTACGAGCAGTACTTC
CAWKGPTESYEQYF
>few|TRBJ2-5|.|TRBV7-3|15
TGTGCCAGCAGCATAGGAGTCCAGGACCAAGAGACCCAGTACTTC
CASSIGVQDQETQYF
>.|TRBJ1-2|TRBD1|TRBV6-5|15
TGTGCCAGCAGTTATCGGGACAGGGGACACTATGGCTACACCTTC
CASSYRDRGHYGYTF
>few|TRBJ2-7|TRBD1|TRBV6-5|15
TGTGCCAGCGTAACTGGGACAGGGGGCTGGTACGAGCAGTACTTC
CASVTGTGGWYEQYF
>few|TRBJ2-5|.|TRBV20-1|11
TGCAGTGCTAGCTTCCAAGAGACCCAGTACTTC
CSASFQETQYF
>.|TRBJ2-1|.|TRBV7-2|15
TGTGCCAGCAGCTTATGGGGCGGCGGTCGGAATGAGCAGTTCTTC
CASSLWGGGRNEQFF
>few|TRBJ1-3|TRBD1|TRBV12-3/TRBV12-4|15
TGTGCCAGCAGTGATACAGGGGGCTCTGGAAACACCATATATTTT
CASSDTGGSGNTIYF
>few|TRBJ1-2|.|TRBV25-1|14
TGTGCCAGCAGTGATTCCCGACGGGGACATGGCTACACCTTC
CASSDSRRGHGYTF
>few|TRBJ2-3|TRBD1|TRBV20-1|15
TGCAGTGCCGAAACCGGGACAGCGTCCACAGATACGCAGTATTTT
CSAETGTASTDTQYF
>few|TRBJ2-2|.|TRBV4-1|16
TGCGCCAGCAGCCGCCCCACAGGGCGTGAGACCGGGGAGCTGTTTTTT
CASSRPTGRETGELFF
>.|TRBJ2-7|.|TRBV19|14
TGTGCCAGTAGTATTTCGGGGGGCGGCTACGAGCAGTACTTC
CASSISGGGYEQYF
>.|TRBJ2-3|.|TRBV12-3/TRBV12-4|15
TGTGCCAGCAGTTTCTTAGCCCTCGGGGCGGATACGCAGTATTTT
CASSFLALGADTQYF
>many|TRBJ2-7|.|TRBV20-1|12
TGCAGTGTTAGCCTTGGAACCTACGAGCAGTACTTC
CSVSLGTYEQYF
>few|TRBJ2-3|.|TRBV20-1|13
TGCAGTGCGATTACAGGGGGGGCTGATACGCAGTATTTT
CSAITGGADTQYF
>.|TRBJ1-2|.|TRBV15|14
TGTGCCACCAGCAGAATGACAGCCCAGGGAGGCTACACCTTC
CATSRMTAQGGYTF
>few|TRBJ2-1|TRBD2|TRBV20-1|15
TGCAGTGCTAGGCCCGGTGTGGGCGGGAGTCATGAGCAGTTCTTC
CSARPGVGGSHEQFF
>few|TRBJ1-2|TRBD1|TRBV5-1|14
TGCGCCAGCAGCCCGGACAGGGATTACTATGGCTACACCTTC
CASSPDRDYYGYTF
>.|TRBJ1-4|TRBD1|TRBV5-1|13
TGCGCCAGCATGGGACAGGTTGGTGAAAAACTGTTTTTT
CASMGQVGEKLFF
>few|TRBJ1-5|.|TRBV6-1|16
TGTGCCAGCAGACCTCCGGGGGCCTATGGAGAACAGCCCCAGCATTTT
CASRPPGAYGEQPQHF
>many|TRBJ2-3|TRBD2|TRBV12-3/TRBV12-4|13
TGTGCCAGCAGGCTTAGCGGGACAGATACGCAGTATTTT
CASRLSGTDTQYF
>few|TRBJ2-1|TRBD2|TRBV20-1|14
TGCAGTGCGGGGACTAGTCACCCCTACAATGAGCAGTTCTTC
CSAGTSHPYNEQFF
>many|TRBJ2-1|.|TRBV18|17
TGTGCCAGCTCACCACCGGTCGACGGCAGGGACTACAATGAGCAGTTCTTC
CASSPPVDGRDYNEQFF
>.|TRBJ2-7|.|TRBV29-1|12
TGCAGCGTTGAACGTGACGGGCTCGAGCAGTACTTC
CSVERDGLEQYF
>few|TRBJ1-2|TRBD1|TRBV5-1|15
TGCGCCAGCAGCCCAGGGGGGGGTCAGGACTATGGCTACACCTTC
CASSPGGGQDYGYTF